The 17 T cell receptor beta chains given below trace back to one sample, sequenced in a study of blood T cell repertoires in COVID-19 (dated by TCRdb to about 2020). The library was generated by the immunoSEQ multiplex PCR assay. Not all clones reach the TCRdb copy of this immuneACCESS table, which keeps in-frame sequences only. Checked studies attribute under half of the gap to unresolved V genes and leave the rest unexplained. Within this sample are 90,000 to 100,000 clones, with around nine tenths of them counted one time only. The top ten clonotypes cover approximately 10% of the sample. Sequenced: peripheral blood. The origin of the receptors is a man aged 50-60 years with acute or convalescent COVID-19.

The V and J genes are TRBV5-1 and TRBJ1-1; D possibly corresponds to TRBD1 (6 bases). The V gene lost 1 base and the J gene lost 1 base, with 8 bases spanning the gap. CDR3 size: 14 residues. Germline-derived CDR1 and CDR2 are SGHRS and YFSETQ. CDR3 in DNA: TGCGCCAGCAGCTTGACGACAGGGAACACTGAAGCTTTCTTT. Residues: CASSLTTGNTEAFF.

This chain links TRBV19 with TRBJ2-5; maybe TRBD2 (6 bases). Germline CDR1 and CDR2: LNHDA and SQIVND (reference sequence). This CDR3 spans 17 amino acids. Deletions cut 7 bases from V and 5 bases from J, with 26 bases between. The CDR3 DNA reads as TGTGCCAGTAAGCCAGACGGAGGGACCAAATCGGGGGAGACCCAGTACTTC. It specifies CASKPDGGTKSGETQYF.

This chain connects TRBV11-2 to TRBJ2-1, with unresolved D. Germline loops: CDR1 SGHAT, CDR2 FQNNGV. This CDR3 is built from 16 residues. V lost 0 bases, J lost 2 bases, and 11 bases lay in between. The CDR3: CASSLDPRRAYNEQFF. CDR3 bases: TGTGCCAGCAGCTTAGACCCTAGGCGCGCCTACAATGAGCAGTTCTTC.

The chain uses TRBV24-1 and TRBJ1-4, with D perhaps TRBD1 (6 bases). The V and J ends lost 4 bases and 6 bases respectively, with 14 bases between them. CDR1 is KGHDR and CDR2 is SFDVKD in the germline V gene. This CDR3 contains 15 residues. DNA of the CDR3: TGTGCCACCAGTGACCCAGGGGTTGAGCATGAAAAACTGTTTTTT. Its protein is CATSDPGVEHEKLFF.

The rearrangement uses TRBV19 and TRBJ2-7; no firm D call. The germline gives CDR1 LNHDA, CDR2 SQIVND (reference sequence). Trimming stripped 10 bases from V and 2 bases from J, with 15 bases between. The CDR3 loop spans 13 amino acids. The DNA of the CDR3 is TGTGCCACAAAACCAATTGGCACCTACGAGCAGTACTTC. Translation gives CATKPIGTYEQYF.

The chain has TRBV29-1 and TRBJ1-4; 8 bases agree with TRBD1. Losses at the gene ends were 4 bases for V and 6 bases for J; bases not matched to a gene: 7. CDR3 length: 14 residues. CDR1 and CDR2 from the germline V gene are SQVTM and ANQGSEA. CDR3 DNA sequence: TGCAGCGTTGGGACAGGGCGGCTTTATGAAAAACTGTTTTTT. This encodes CSVGTGRLYEKLFF.

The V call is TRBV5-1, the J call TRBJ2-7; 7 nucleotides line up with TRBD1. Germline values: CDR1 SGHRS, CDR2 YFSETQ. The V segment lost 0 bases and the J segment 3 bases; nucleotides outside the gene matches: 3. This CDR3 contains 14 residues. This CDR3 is CASSLVQGNYEQYF. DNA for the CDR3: TGCGCCAGCAGCTTGGTACAGGGGAACTACGAGCAGTACTTC.

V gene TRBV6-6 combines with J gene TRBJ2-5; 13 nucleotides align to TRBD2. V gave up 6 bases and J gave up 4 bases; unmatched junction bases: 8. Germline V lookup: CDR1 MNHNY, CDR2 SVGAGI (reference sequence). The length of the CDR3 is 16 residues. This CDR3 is CASSLGLAGVGETQYF. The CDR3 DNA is TGTGCCAGCAGCCTTGGACTAGCGGGAGTTGGAGAGACCCAGTACTTC.

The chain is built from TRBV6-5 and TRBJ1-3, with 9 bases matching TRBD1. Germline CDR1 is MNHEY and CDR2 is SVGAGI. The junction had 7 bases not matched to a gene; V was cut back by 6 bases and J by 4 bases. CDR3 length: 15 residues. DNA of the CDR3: TGTGCCAGCAGCACTTACAGGGGGCTGGGAAACACCATATATTTT. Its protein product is CASSTYRGLGNTIYF.

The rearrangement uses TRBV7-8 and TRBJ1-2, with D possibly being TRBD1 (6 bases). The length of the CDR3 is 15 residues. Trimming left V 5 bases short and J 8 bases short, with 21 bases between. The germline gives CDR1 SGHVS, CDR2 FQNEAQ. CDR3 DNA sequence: TGTGCCAGCAGCCTTGACAACAGGGCTGGAAGGGGCTACACCTTC. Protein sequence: CASSLDNRAGRGYTF.

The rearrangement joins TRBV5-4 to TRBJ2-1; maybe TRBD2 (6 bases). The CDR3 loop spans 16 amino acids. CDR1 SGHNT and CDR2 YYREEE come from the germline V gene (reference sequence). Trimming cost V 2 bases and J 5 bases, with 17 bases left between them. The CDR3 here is CASSLQSRLGDNEQFF. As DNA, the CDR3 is TGTGCCAGCAGCTTACAATCTAGACTAGGGGACAATGAGCAGTTCTTC.

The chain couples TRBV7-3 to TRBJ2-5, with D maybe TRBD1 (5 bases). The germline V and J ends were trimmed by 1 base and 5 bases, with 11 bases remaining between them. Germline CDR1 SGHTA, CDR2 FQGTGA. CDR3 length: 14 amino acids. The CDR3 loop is CASSLSPRVETQYF. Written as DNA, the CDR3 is TGTGCCAGCAGCTTAAGTCCCAGGGTGGAGACCCAGTACTTC. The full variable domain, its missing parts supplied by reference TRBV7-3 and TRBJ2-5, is GAGVSQTPSNKVTEKGKYVELRCDPISGHTALYWYRQSLGQGPEFLIYFQGTGAADDSGLPNDRFFAVRPEGSVSTLKIQRTERGDSAVYLCASSLSPRVETQYFGPGTRLLVL.

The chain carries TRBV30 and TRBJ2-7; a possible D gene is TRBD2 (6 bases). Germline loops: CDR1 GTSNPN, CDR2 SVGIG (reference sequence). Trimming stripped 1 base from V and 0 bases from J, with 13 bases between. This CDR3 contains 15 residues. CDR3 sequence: CAWSEGLSSSYEQYF. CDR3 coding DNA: TGTGCCTGGAGTGAAGGACTATCGAGCTCCTACGAGCAGTACTTC.

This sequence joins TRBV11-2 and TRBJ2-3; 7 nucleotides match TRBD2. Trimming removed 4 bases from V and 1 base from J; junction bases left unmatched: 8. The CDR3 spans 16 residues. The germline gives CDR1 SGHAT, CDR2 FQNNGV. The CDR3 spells CASSSPRGSGTDTQYF. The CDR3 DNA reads TGTGCCAGCAGCTCCCCCCGCGGGAGCGGCACAGATACGCAGTATTTT. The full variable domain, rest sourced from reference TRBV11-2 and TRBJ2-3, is EAGVAQSPRYKIIEKRQSVAFWCNPISGHATLYWYQQILGQGPKLLIQFQNNGVVDDSQLPKDRFSAERLKGVDSTLKIQPAKLEDSAVYLCASSSPRGSGTDTQYFGPGTRLTVL.

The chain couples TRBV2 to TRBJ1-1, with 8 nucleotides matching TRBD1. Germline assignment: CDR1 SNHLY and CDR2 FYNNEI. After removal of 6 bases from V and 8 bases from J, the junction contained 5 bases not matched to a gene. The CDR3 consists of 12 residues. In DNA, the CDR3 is TGTGCCAGCAGACGCAGGGGGCAGGAAGCTTTCTTT. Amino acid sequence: CASRRRGQEAFF.

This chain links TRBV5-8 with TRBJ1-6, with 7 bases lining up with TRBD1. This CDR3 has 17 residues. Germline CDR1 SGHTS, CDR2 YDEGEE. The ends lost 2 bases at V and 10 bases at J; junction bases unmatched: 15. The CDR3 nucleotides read TGTGCCAGCAGCTTCCGGGACAGACTAACCCTAGGCTCACCCCTCCACTTT. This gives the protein CASSFRDRLTLGSPLHF. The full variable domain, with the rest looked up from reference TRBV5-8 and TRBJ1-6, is EAGVTQSPTHLIKTRGQQATLRCSPISGHTSVYWYQQALGLGLQFLLWYDEGEERNRGNFPPRFSGRQFPNYSSELNVNALELEDSALYLCASSFRDRLTLGSPLHFGNGTRLTVT.

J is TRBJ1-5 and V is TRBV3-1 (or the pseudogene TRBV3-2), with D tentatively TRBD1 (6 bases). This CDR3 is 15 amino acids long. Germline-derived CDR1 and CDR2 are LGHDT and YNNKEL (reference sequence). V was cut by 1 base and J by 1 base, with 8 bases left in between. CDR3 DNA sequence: TGTGCCAGCAGCCAAGCAGGGGTGAGCAATCAGCCCCAGCATTTT. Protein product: CASSQAGVSNQPQHF.